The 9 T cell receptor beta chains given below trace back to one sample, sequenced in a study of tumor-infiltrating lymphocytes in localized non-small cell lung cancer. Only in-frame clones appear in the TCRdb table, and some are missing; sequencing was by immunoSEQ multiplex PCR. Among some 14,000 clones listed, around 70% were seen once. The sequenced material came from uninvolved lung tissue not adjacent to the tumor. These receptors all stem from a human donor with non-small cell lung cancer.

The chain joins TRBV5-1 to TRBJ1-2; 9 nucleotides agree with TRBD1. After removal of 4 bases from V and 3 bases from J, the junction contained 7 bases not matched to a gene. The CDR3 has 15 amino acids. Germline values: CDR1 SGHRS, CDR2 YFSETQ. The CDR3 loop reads CASSTDRGGDYGYTF. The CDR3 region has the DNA TGCGCCAGCAGCACGGACAGGGGAGGGGACTATGGCTACACCTTC.

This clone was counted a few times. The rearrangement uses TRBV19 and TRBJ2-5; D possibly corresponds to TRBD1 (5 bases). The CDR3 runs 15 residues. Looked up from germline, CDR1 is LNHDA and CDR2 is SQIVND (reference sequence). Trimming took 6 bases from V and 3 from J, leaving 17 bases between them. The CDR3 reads CASSAVSAGKETQYF. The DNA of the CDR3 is TGTGCCAGTAGCGCGGTCTCGGCAGGGAAAGAGACCCAGTACTTC.

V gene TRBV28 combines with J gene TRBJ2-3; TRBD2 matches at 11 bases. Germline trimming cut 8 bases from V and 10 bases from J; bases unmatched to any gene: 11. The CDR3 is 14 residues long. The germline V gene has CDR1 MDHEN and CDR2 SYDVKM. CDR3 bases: TGTGCCAGCGCTGGCGCTAGCGGGGGGTGGGCGCAGTATTTT. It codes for CASAGASGGWAQYF. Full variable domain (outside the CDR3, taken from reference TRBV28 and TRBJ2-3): DVKVTQSSRYLVKRTGEKVFLECVQDMDHENMFWYRQDPGLGLRLIYFSYDVKMKEKGDIPEGYSVSREKKERFSLILESASTNQTSMYLCASAGASGGWAQYFGPGTRLTVL.

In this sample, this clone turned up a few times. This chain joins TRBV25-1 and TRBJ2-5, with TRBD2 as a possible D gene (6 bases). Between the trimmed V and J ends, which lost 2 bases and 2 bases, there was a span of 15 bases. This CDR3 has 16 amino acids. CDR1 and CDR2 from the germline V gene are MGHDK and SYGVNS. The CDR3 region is CASSEPRRGWQETQYF. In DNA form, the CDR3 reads TGTGCCAGCAGTGAACCAAGGAGGGGATGGCAAGAGACCCAGTACTTC.

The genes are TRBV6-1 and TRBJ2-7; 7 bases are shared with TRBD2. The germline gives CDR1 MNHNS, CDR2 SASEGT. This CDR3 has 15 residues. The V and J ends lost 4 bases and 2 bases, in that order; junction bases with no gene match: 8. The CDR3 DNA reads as TGTGCCAGCAGTGTCCCTCCGGGGGGAGCCTACGAGCAGTACTTC. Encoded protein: CASSVPPGGAYEQYF.

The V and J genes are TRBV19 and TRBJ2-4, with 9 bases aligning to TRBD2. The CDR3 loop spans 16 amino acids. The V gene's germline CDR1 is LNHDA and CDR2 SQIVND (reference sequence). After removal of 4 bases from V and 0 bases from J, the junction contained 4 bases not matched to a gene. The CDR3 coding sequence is TGTGCCAGTAGTACTAGACTAGCGGTAGCCAAAAACATTCAGTACTTC. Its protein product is CASSTRLAVAKNIQYF.

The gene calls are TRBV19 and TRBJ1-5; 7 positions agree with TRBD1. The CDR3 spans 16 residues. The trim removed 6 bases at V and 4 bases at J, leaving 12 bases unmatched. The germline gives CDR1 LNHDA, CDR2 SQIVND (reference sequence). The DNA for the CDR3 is TGTGCCAGTAGGACAGGGTCGTCAATTGGGAATCAGCCCCAGCATTTT. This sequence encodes CASRTGSSIGNQPQHF.

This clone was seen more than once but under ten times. CDR3 in amino acids: CASSSEGRELNEQYF. The CDR3 coding sequence is TGTGCCAGCAGTTCCGAAGGGCGGGAGTTGAACGAGCAGTACTTC. The gene calls are TRBV6-1 and TRBJ2-7, with TRBD2 identical over 7 bases. Trimming removed 5 bases from V and 5 bases from J; junction bases left unmatched: 12. The V gene's germline CDR1 is MNHNS and CDR2 SASEGT. The length of the CDR3 is 15 residues.

The DNA of the CDR3 is TGCGCCAGCAGCTTGGCCGGGACAGGCCTAGGTAATGAGCAGTTCTTC. Its translation: CASSLAGTGLGNEQFF. The V gene is TRBV5-1, the J gene TRBJ2-1, with 8 bases fitting TRBD1. CDR3 length: 16 amino acids. Per germline, CDR1 SGHRS and CDR2 YFSETQ. Trimming removed 0 bases from V and 7 bases from J; junction bases left unmatched: 9.